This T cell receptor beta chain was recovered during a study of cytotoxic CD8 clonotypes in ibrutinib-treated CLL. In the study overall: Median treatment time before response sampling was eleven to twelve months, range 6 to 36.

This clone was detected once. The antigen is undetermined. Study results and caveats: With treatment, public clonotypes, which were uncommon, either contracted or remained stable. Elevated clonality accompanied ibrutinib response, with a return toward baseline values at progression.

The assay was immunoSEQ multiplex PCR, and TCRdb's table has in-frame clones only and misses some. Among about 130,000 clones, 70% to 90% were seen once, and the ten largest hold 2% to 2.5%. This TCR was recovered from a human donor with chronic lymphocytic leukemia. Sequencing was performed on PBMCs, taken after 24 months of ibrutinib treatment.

CDR3: CASSPSGQGPGELFF. CDR3 coding DNA: TGTGCCAGCTCACCCTCCGGACAGGGGCCCGGGGAGCTGTTTTTT. V is TRBV18 and J is TRBJ2-2; 9 bases line up with TRBD1. CDR3 length: 15 residues. V shed 3 bases and J 6 bases; nucleotides not matched to a gene: 5. The germline gives CDR1 KGHSH, CDR2 LQKENI.